The 15 T cell receptor beta chains presented below share a single source sample, sequenced in a study of preoperative IRX-2 immunotherapy in early breast cancer. Noted treatment: preoperative locoregional IRX-2 cytokine immunotherapy. Here immunoSEQ multiplex PCR was the method, and the copy in TCRdb shows in-frame clones only, minus some. The table lists about 98,000 clones, roughly 88% of them singletons. Sequencing was performed on tumor tissue, taken after IRX-2 immunotherapy. The source of these receptors is a human donor with breast cancer.

The chain links TRBV12-5 to TRBJ2-3, with D unclear. Germline V lookup: CDR1 LGHNT, CDR2 FRNRAP. Trimming removed 2 bases from V and 6 bases from J, with 9 bases in between. The CDR3 length is 13 residues. The DNA of the CDR3 is TGTGCTAGTGGTTTGCCCGTACAGGATACGCAGTATTTT. Its protein product is CASGLPVQDTQYF. The whole variable domain, filled in from reference TRBV12-5 and TRBJ2-3, reads DARVTQTPRHKVTEMGQEVTMRCQPILGHNTVFWYRQTMMQGLELLAYFRNRAPLDDSGMPKDRFSAEMPDATLATLKIQPSEPRDSAVYFCASGLPVQDTQYFGPGTRLTVL.

The genes are TRBV5-1 and TRBJ2-3, with D possibly being TRBD2 (5 bases). This CDR3 is built from 14 residues. With 6 bases removed from V and 5 bases from J, the gap between germline ends came to 16 bases. Germline lookup yields CDR1 SGHRS and CDR2 YFSETQ. For the CDR3, the DNA is TGCGCCAGCACCTGGACGGGGTCCGTAGATACGCAGTATTTT. Its translation: CASTWTGSVDTQYF.

CDR3 sequence reads: CASSFPAQTTNEKLFF. The CDR3 DNA follows: TGTGCCAGCAGTTTCCCCGCCCAGACAACTAATGAAAAACTGTTTTTT. The chain couples TRBV28 to TRBJ1-4; D not resolved. This CDR3 region has 16 residues. The germline V gene encodes CDR1 MDHEN and CDR2 SYDVKM. V was trimmed by 3 bases and J by 0 bases, leaving 11 bases between them.

The chain combines TRBV19 with TRBJ1-1; D not certain. Trimming removed 5 bases at V and 2 bases at J, with 9 bases between. Germline V gene sequence: CDR1 LNHDA, CDR2 SQIVND (reference sequence). The CDR3 consists of 13 residues. DNA for the CDR3: TGTGCCAGTAGTGGCAGCGTTAACACTGAAGCTTTCTTT. Encoded protein: CASSGSVNTEAFF.

The chain carries TRBV19 and TRBJ1-1, with no clear D. Germline values: CDR1 LNHDA, CDR2 SQIVND (reference sequence). The CDR3 runs to 13 residues. The ends were cut back, 1 base at V and 4 bases at J, with 7 bases in the middle. The CDR3 here is CASSIVVSTEAFF. CDR3 bases: TGTGCCAGTAGTATAGTCGTCTCCACTGAAGCTTTCTTT.

The chain uses TRBV6-8 and TRBJ2-1; D may correspond to TRBD1 or TRBD2 (5 bases each). Germline V gene sequence: CDR1 MNHGY, CDR2 SAAAGT. Trimming left V 7 bases short and J 7 bases short, with 17 bases between. The CDR3 loop spans 14 amino acids. In nucleotides, the CDR3 is TGTGCCAGCAAGATTCGGGACCTAGGGAATGAGCAGTTCTTC. As protein: CASKIRDLGNEQFF.

This clone has a single count. The rearrangement links TRBV5-1 to TRBJ2-1; 7 bases match TRBD1. Germline V gene data show CDR1 as SGHRS and CDR2 as YFSETQ. V lost 0 bases, J lost 13 bases, and 19 bases stayed unmatched. CDR3 size: 17 residues. CDR3 sequence (DNA): TGCGCCAGCAGCTTGGGGGGTACCGGGACAGTACCTTTTGGACAGTTCTTC. Residues: CASSLGGTGTVPFGQFF.

The chain carries TRBV6-8 and TRBJ2-3; the D gene is possibly TRBD1 (7 bases). V lost 2 bases and J lost 0, with 9 bases in between. The germline gives CDR1 MNHGY, CDR2 SAAAGT. This CDR3 is built from 15 residues. The DNA of the CDR3 is TGTGCCAGCAGTTACGGAGGGGGCAGCACAGATACGCAGTATTTT. Its translation: CASSYGGGSTDTQYF.

The chain has TRBV5-1 and TRBJ2-2; 7 positions match TRBD1. CDR1 and CDR2 from the germline V gene are SGHRS and YFSETQ. The CDR3 contains 16 residues. V gave up 3 bases and J gave up 0 bases; unmatched junction bases: 5. This CDR3 reads CASSSPGQSNTGELFF. The CDR3 DNA is TGCGCCAGCAGCTCCCCGGGACAGTCGAACACCGGGGAGCTGTTTTTT.

This chain connects TRBV30 to TRBJ2-2; weak D call: TRBD2 (6 bases). The germline V and J ends were trimmed by 5 bases and 0 bases, with 10 bases remaining between them. The CDR3 loop spans 14 amino acids. CDR1 is GTSNPN and CDR2 is SVGIG in the germline V gene (reference sequence). DNA for the CDR3: TGTGCCTGGTGCCGACTAGCGAACACCGGGGAGCTGTTTTTT. This sequence encodes CAWCRLANTGELFF.

A single count supports this clone. Compared with germline, one end of the junction differs, possibly owing to a read error. At least one nucleotide is ambiguous or was not read, and the resulting amino acid is denoted X. The rearrangement joins TRBV30 to TRBJ2-2, with 10 nucleotides matching TRBD2. This CDR3 is built from 14 residues. Germline values: CDR1 GTSNPN, CDR2 SVGIG (reference sequence). In nucleotides, the CDR3 is TGTGCCTGGAAGGGTAGCGGGGGGCCCGGGRAGCTGTTTTTT. It codes for CAWKGSGGPGXLFF.

This rearrangement joins TRBV10-1 to TRBJ2-7; the D gene could be TRBD1 or TRBD2 (6 bases each). Trimming shortened V by 3 bases and J by 3 bases, and 15 bases separated the two germline ends. Germline CDR1 WNHNN, CDR2 SYGVQD (reference sequence). This CDR3 is 15 amino acids long. CDR3 region: CASSEGGTGGYEQYF. The CDR3, as DNA: TGCGCCAGCAGTGAAGGGGGGACTGGGGGCTACGAGCAGTACTTC.

The chain employs TRBV29-1 and TRBJ2-1; TRBD1 matches at 8 bases. The V gene's germline CDR1 is SQVTM and CDR2 ANQGSEA. This CDR3 comprises 13 residues. The ends lost 3 bases at V and 7 bases at J; junction bases unmatched: 5. Here the CDR3 reads CSVEADRVNEQFF. The CDR3 DNA follows: TGCAGCGTTGAGGCGGACAGGGTGAATGAGCAGTTCTTC.

The chain has TRBV30 and TRBJ1-1; 8 bases map to TRBD1. The CDR3 spans 14 residues. Losses at the gene ends were 2 bases for V and 4 bases for J; bases not matched to a gene: 6. Germline V gene sequence: CDR1 GTSNPN, CDR2 SVGIG (reference sequence). The CDR3 DNA reads TGTGCCTGGAGTCGCGGACAGGGCAGCACTGAAGCTTTCTTT. Residues: CAWSRGQGSTEAFF.

This rearrangement joins TRBV19 to TRBJ1-2; D is ambiguous. From germline, CDR1 is LNHDA and CDR2 SQIVND (reference sequence). This CDR3 has 13 residues. V shed 3 bases and J shed 4 bases, with 9 bases lying between them. The DNA for the CDR3 is TGTGCCAGTAGTATGTTGTGGTCCTATGGCTACACCTTC. Its protein product is CASSMLWSYGYTF.